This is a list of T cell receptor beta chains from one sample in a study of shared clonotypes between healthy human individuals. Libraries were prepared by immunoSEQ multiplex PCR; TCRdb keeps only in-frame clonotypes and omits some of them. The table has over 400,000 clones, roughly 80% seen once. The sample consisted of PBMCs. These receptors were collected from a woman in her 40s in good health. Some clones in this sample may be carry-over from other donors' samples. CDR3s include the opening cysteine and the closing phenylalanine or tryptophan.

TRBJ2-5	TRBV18	CASSRAPQETQYF
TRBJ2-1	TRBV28	CASSFQGAYEQFF
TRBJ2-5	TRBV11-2	CASSPGTGVAQYF
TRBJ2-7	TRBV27	CASSLSIMTYEQYF
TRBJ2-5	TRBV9	CASSVGAGGSQETQYF
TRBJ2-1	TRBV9	CASSVATPGGGEQFF
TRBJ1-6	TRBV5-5	CASSSFRGTENSPLHF
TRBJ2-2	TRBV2	CASSLDTSNTGELFF
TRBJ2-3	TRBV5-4	CASSLFGSTDTQYF
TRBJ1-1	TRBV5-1	CASSAGRNTEAFF
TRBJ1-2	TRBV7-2	CASSPGQGGGYYGYTF
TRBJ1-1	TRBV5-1	CASRPQGVNTEAFF
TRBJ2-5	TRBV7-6	CASSSYGTTGLETQYF
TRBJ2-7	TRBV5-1	CASSLTETYEQYF
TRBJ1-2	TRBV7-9	CASSPGGESYGYTF
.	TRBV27	CAEDPTYEQYF
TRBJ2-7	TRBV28	CASITGLAGEQYF
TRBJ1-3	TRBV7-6	CASIGYSGNTIYF
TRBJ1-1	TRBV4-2	CASSQVAGTEAFF
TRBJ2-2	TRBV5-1	CASSLARGEGFDTGELFF
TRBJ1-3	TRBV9	CASSGDFGNTIYF
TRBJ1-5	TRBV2	CASSAGQIKLSNQPQHF
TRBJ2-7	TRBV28	CASSLGLMFYEQYF
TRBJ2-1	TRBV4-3	CASSQNGRSYNEQFF
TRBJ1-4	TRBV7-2	CASGEGRGVGSEKLFF
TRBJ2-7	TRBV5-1	CASSLAGSAYEQYF
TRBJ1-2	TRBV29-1	CSVDGGRETHGYTF
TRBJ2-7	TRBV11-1	CASSLGLAGDEQYF
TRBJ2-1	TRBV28	CASHRRTSGKNEQFF
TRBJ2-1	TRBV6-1	CASTGLAFNEQFF
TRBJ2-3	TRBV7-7	CASSVSVSTDTQYF
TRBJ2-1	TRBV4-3	CASSQEPWSSYNEQFF
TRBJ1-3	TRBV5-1	CASSLTGPGNTIYF
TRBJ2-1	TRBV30	CAWSTLGTRWPNEQFF
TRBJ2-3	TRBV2	CASSAGVGGTDTQYF
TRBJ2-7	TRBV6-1	CASSPNSRGSEQYF
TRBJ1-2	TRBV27	CASSLRGDGYTF
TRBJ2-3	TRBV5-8	CASSRQGRGTDTQYF
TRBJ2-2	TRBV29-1	CSAKATRNTGELFF
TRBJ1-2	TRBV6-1	CASSEAGTGTYGYTF
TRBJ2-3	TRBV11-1	CASSSGTVGDTQYF
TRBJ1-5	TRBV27	CASSPHSDRYSNQPQHF
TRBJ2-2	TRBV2	CASSGTSGRPGELFF
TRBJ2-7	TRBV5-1	CASSLGQNYEQYF
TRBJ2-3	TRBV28	CASSSPFGLAGADTQYF
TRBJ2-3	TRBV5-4	CASSLPTSGRQADTQYF
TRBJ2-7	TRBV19	CATKAGYEQYF
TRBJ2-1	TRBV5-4	CASSLGGTGGNEQFF
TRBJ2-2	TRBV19	CASTRREGLSGELFF
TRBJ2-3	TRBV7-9	CASSLSGQSTQYF
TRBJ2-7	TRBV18	CASSLSATYERYF
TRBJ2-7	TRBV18	CASSPLLPGGEQYF
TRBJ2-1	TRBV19	CASRIAGATYNEQFF
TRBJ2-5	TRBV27	CASRLAGGGRETQYF